Described below is a single T cell receptor (beta chain) sequence and its context. Its antigen is undetermined. This specimen belongs to a study of T cell responses to AZD1222 COVID-19 vaccine. Profiling relied on immunoSEQ multiplex PCR, and the TCRdb table lists in-frame clones only, not all of them. The repertoire holds approximately 57,000 clones, with around 85% as singletons. Trimming shortened V by 3 bases and J by 2 bases, and 8 bases separated the two germline ends. Germline values: CDR1 SGHRS, CDR2 YFSETQ. This CDR3 has 13 residues. The study's findings and limits: Regions 160-218 and 743-854 held dominance among vaccine-associated CD4 TCRs, which spanned spike. Just 5 to 7 AZD1222 recipients tested seropositive at baseline.

The chain joins TRBV5-1 to TRBJ1-2, with D possibly matching TRBD1 (5 bases). The specimen was peripheral blood, collected on day 0 of AZD1222 vaccination. The clonotype was recovered from an adult in good health. The CDR3 sequence is CASSWEGNYGYTF. CDR3 sequence (DNA): TGCGCCAGCAGCTGGGAGGGGAACTATGGCTACACCTTC.